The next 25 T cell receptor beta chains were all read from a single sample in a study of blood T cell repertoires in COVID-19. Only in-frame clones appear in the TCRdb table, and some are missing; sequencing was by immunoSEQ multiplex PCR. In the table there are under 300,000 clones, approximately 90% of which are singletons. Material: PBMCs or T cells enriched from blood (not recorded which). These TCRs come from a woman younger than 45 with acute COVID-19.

The CDR3, as DNA: TGTGCCAGCAGTTCTCCTAGCGGGAGGAGCTACGAGCAGTACTTC. Its translation: CASSSPSGRSYEQYF. This chain uses TRBV6-2 or TRBV6-3 with TRBJ2-7, with TRBD2 identical over 11 bases. This CDR3 comprises 15 residues. The germline V gene encodes CDR1 MNHEY and CDR2 SVGEGT. Unmatched junction bases numbered 5, after V lost 4 bases and J lost 3 bases.

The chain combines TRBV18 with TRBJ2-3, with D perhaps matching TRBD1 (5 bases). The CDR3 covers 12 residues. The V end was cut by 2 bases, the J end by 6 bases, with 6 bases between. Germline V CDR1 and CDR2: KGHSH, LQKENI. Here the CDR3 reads CASSPNRDTQYF. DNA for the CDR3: TGTGCCAGCTCACCAAACAGGGATACGCAGTATTTT.

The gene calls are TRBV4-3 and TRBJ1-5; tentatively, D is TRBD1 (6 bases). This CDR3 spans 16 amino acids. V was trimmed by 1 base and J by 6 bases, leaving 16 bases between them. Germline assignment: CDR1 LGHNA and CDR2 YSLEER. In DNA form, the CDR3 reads TGCGCCAGCAGCCAAGTAGTTACGGGGGGGCGTCAGCCCCAGCATTTT. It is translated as CASSQVVTGGRQPQHF.

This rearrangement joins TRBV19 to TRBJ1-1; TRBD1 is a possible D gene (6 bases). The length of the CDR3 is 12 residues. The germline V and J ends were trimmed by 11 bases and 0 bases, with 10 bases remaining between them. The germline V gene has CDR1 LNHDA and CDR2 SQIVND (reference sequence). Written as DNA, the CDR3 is TGTGCCTCCCAGGGGATGAACACTGAAGCTTTCTTT. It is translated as CASQGMNTEAFF.

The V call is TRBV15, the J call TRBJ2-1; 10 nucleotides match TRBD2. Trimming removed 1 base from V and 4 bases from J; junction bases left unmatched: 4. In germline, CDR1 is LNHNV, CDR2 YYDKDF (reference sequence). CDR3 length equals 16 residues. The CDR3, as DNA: TGTGCCACCAGCAGAGTACTAGCGGGAACATACAATGAGCAGTTCTTC. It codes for CATSRVLAGTYNEQFF.

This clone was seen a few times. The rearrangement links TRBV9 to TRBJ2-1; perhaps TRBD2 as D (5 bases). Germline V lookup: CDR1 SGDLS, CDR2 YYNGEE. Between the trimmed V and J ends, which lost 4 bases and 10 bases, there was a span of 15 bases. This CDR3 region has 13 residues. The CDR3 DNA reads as TGTGCCAGCAGCCCAGCGGTCGGGCCCGAGCAGTTCTTC. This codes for CASSPAVGPEQFF.

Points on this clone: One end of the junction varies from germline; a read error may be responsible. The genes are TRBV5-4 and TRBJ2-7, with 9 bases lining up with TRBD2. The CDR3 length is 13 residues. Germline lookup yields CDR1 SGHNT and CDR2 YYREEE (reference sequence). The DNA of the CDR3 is TGTGCCAGCAGCTTGGCTCTCGCTGCGGGAGGGATCTTC. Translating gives CASSLALAAGGIF.

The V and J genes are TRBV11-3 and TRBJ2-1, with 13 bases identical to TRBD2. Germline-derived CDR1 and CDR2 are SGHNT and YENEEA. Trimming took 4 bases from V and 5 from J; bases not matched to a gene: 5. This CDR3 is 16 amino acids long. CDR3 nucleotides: TGTGCCAGCAGCTCCGGGACTAGCGGGACCGACAATGAGCAGTTCTTC. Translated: CASSSGTSGTDNEQFF.

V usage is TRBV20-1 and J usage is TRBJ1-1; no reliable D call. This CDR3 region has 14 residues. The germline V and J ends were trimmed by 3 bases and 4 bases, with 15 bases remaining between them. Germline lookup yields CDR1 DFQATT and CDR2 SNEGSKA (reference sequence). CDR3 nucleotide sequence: TGCAGTGCTAGTGGACCCGGGAGTTCCACTGAAGCTTTCTTT. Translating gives CSASGPGSSTEAFF.

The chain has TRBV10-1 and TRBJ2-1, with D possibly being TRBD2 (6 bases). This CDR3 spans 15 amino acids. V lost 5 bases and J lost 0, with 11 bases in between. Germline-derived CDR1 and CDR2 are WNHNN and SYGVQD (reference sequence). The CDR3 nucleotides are TGCGCCAGCAGTAGGGACTTGAGCTCCTACAATGAGCAGTTCTTC. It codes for CASSRDLSSYNEQFF.

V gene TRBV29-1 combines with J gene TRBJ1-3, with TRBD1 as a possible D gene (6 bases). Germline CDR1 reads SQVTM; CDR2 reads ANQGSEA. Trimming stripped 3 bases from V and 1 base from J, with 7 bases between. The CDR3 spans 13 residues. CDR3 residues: CSVEDRSGNTIYF. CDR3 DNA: TGCAGCGTTGAGGACAGATCTGGAAACACCATATATTTT.

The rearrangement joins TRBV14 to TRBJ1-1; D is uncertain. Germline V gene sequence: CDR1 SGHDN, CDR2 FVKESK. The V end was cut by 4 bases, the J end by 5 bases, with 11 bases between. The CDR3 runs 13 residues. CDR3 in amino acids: CASSPDGLTEAFF. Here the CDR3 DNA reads TGTGCCAGCAGCCCAGACGGGTTGACTGAAGCTTTCTTT.

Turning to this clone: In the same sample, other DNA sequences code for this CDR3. The DNA for the CDR3 is TGTGCCAGCAGCTTGGGACAGTACAATGAGCAGTTCTTC. Amino acid sequence: CASSLGQYNEQFF. The J gene is TRBJ2-1, the V gene TRBV7-9; 7 positions match TRBD1. After removal of 3 bases from V and 4 bases from J, the junction contained 0 bases not matched to a gene. The germline gives CDR1 SEHNR, CDR2 FQNEAQ (reference sequence). The CDR3 extends over 13 amino acids.

The CDR3 is CASSIRDTLSYEQYF. DNA for the CDR3: TGTGCCAGTAGTATCCGGGACACCCTCTCCTACGAGCAGTACTTC. The chain links TRBV19 to TRBJ2-7; perhaps TRBD1 as D (6 bases). V gave up 3 bases and J gave up 0 bases, with 12 bases separating them. This CDR3 spans 15 amino acids. CDR1 and CDR2 (germline): LNHDA, SQIVND (reference sequence).

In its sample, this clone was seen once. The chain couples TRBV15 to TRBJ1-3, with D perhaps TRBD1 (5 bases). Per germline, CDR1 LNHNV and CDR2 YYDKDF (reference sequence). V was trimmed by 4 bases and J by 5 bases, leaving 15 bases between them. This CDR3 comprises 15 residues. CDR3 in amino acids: CATSISRTLRNTIYF. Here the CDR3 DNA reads TGTGCCACCAGCATCTCCCGGACATTGCGAAACACCATATATTTT.

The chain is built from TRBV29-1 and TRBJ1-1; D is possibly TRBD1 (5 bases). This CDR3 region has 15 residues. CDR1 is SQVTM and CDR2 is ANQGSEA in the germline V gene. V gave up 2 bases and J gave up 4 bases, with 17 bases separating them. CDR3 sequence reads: CSVENPTVGGTEAFF. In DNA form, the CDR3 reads TGCAGCGTTGAAAATCCTACTGTGGGGGGCACTGAAGCTTTCTTT.

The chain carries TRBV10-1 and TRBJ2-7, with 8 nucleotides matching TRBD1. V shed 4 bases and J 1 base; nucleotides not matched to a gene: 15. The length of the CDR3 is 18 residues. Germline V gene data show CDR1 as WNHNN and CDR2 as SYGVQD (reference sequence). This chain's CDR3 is CASSASMKGTGRSYEQYF. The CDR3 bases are TGCGCCAGCAGTGCATCAATGAAAGGGACAGGCCGATCCTACGAGCAGTACTTC.

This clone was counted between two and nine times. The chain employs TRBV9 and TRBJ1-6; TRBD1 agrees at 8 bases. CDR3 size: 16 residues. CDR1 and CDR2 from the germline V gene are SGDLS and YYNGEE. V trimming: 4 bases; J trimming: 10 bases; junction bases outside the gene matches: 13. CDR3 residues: CASSRDRNLGGSPLHF. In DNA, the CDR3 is TGTGCCAGCAGCCGGGACAGGAATTTGGGTGGCTCACCCCTCCACTTT.

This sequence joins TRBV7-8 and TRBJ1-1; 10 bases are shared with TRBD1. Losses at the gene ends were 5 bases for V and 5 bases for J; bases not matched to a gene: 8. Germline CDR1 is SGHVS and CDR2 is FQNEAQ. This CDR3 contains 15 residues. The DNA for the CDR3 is TGTGCCAGCAGCCCTGGACAGGGACAGGGGACTGAAGCTTTCTTT. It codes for CASSPGQGQGTEAFF.

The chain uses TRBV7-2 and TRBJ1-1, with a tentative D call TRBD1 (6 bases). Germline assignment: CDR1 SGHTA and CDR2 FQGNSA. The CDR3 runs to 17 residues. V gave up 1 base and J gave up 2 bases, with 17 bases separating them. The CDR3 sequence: CASSLVRIRTANTEAFF. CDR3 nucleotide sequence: TGTGCCAGCAGCTTAGTCAGAATCCGGACAGCTAACACTGAAGCTTTCTTT.

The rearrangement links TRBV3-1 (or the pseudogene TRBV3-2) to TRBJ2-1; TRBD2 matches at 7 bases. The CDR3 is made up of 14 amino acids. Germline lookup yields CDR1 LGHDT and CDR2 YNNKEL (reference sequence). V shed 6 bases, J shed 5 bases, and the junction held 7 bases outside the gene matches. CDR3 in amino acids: CASRRTRRDNEQFF. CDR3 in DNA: TGTGCCAGCAGGAGGACTAGAAGAGACAATGAGCAGTTCTTC.

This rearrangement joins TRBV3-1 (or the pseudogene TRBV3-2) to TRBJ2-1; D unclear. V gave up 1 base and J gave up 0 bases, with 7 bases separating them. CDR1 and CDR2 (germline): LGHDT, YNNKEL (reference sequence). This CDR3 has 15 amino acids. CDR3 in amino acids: CASSQGLDSYNEQFF. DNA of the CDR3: TGTGCCAGCAGCCAAGGACTGGACTCCTACAATGAGCAGTTCTTC.

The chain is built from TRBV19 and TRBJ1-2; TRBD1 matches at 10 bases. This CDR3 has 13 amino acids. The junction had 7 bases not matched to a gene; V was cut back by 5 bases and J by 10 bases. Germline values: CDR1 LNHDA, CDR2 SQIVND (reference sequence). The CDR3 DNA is TGTGCCAGTAGTGACAGGGGGCGTCGCGACTACACCTTC. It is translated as CASSDRGRRDYTF.

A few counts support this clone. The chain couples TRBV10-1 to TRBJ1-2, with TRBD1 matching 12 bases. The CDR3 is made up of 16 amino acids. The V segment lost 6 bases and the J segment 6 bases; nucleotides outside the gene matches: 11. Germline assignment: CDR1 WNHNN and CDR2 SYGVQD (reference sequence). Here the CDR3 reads CASSPGTGGAGNGYTF. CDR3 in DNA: TGCGCCAGCAGCCCCGGGACAGGGGGCGCCGGGAATGGCTACACCTTC.

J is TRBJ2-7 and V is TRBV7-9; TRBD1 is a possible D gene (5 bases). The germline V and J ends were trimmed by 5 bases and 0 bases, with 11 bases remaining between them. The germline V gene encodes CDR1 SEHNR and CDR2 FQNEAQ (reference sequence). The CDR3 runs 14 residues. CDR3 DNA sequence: TGTGCCAGCAGCCCACAGGCCGACTCCTACGAGCAGTACTTC. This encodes CASSPQADSYEQYF.